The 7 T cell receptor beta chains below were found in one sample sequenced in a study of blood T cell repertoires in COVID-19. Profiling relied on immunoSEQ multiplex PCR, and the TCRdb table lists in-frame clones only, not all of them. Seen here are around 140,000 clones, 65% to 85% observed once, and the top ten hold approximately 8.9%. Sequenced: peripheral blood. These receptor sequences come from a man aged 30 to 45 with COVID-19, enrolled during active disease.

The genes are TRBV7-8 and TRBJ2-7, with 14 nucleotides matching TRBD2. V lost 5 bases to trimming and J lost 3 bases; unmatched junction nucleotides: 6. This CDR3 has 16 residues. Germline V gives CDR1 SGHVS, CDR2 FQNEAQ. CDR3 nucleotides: TGTGCCAGCAGCCCGGGACTAGCGGGAGTTTACTACGAGCAGTACTTC. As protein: CASSPGLAGVYYEQYF.

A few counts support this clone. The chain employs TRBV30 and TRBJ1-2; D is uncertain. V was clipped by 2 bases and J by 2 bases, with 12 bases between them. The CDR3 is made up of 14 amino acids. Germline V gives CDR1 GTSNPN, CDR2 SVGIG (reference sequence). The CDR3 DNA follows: TGTGCCTGGAGTAAGGCAGGCGTGAACTATGGCTACACCTTC. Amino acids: CAWSKAGVNYGYTF. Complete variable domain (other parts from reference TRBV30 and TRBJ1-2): SQTIHQWPATLVQPVGSPLSLECTVEGTSNPNLYWYRQAAGRGLQLLFYSVGIGQISSEVPQNLSASRPQDRQFILSSKKLLLSDSGFYLCAWSKAGVNYGYTFGSGTRLTVV.

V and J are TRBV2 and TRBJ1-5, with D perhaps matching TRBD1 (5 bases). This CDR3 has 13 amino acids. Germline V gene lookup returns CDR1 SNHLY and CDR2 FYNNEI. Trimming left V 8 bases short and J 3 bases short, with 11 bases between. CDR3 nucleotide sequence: TGTGCCAGCGGGGGGACCGTCAATCAGCCCCAGCATTTT. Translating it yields CASGGTVNQPQHF.

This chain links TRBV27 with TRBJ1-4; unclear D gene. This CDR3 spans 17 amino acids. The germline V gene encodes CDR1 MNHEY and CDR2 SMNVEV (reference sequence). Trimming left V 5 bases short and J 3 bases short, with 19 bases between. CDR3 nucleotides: TGTGCCAGCAGTCCCTCAACGGTCACTCTCGCTAATGAAAAACTGTTTTTT. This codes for CASSPSTVTLANEKLFF.

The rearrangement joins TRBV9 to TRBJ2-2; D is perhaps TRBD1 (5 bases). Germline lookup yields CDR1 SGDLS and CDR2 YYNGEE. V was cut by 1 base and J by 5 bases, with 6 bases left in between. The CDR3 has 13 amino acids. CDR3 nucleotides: TGTGCCAGCAGCGTATCAGGGACCGGGGAGCTGTTTTTT. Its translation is CASSVSGTGELFF.

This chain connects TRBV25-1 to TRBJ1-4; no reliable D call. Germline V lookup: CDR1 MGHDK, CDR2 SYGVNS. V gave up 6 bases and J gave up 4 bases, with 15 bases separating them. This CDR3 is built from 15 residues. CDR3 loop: CASSRPLRGNEKLFF. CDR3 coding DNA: TGTGCCAGCAGCCGACCCCTCCGGGGTAATGAAAAACTGTTTTTT.

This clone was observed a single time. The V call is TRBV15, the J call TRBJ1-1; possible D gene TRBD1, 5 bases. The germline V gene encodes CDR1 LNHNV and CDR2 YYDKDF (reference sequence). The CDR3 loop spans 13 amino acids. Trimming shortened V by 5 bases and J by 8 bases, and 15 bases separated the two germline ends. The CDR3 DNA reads TGTGCCACCAGCGCCACAGGCTACGGGGAAGCTTTCTTT. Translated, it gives CATSATGYGEAFF.